This is a list of T cell receptor beta chains from one sample in a study of tumor-infiltrating lymphocytes in primary liver carcinoma. TCRdb re-called the multiplex PCR reads through MiXCR, storing one row per CDR3 protein. The sample carries 150,000 to 200,000 distinct CDR3 sequences, over 45% recorded once. The sequenced sample consisted of peripheral blood. These receptors came from a man aged 35 to 55 with primary liver carcinoma and hepatitis B virus infection. CDR3s include the opening cysteine and the closing phenylalanine or tryptophan. D genes are given only for firm matches.

v_call,d_call,cdr3_aa
TRBV11-2,.,CASSLTDRAYWQYF
TRBV6-2/TRBV6-3,.,CASSYGRRYEQYF
TRBV2,.,CASKGSGPYNEQFF
TRBV5-5,.,CASSLAYREQETQYF
TRBV11-2,.,CASSLRSSVWIRYNEQFF
TRBV29-1,.,CSVAGQRAYEQYF
TRBV6-1,TRBD2,CASSERGREAPVLEQYF
TRBV12-3/TRBV12-4,TRBD1,CASSLLQGARETQYF
TRBV6-1,TRBD2,CASRVLAGDSGELFF
TRBV28,.,CATVLTGRGDEQYF
TRBV4-1,.,CASSQVTGGGPQHF
TRBV4-1,.,CASSQRSGGNEQFF
TRBV5-1,.,CASSQDGDTEAFF
TRBV7-8,TRBD1,CASSPDREPLLVGYTF
TRBV5-5,.,CASSPQPGLGGEQYF
TRBV28,.,CASSPKTVNQETQYF
TRBV4-2,.,CASSQGLGWINEQFF
TRBV11-2,.,CASSIAAGYSNGQFF
TRBV7-9,TRBD1,CASSLAQLRTGGSYEQYF
TRBV28,.,CASTGISLLGQSFSYNEQFF
TRBV11-2,.,CASSLGTVISEAQYF
TRBV11-2,.,CAGSLDFDPSYNEQFF
TRBV25-1,.,CASSPHTGQETQYF
TRBV5-6,.,CASSDVAWGQREKLFF
TRBV6-1,TRBD2,CASRTGRNRLGVSSYEQYF
TRBV11-2,.,CTSSLDRYAEQYF
TRBV4-2,TRBD2,CASSQGTSSVHEQYF
TRBV11-2,.,CASSHGTYNEQFF
TRBV7-9,TRBD2,CASSFGAILRTSGQQETQYF
TRBV6-1,.,CASTRGSGEAFF
TRBV6-6,TRBD1,CASRRTGTNQPQHF
TRBV7-8,.,CASSPIPREPFF
TRBV5-6,.,CASSSWDHGYYQPQHF